The entry below gives a single T cell receptor (beta chain) sequence along with its context. The CDR3 spans 15 residues. Germline CDR1 is MRHNA and CDR2 is SNTAGT. Losses at the gene ends were 4 bases for V and 6 bases for J; bases not matched to a gene: 9. This record belongs to a study of T cells in tuberculosis. The overall study: Blood was taken before or within 7 days of anti-tuberculosis therapy.

Sample time point: new active TB diagnosis, blood taken before or within 7 days of starting treatment. Each clinical donor contributed on average about 92,000 T cells from unsorted cryopreserved PBMC. Data came from immunoSEQ multiplex PCR; TCRdb stores just in-frame clones and leaves some out. The sample consists of some 30,000 clones, approximately 85% of them appearing once. The chain links TRBV6-4 to TRBJ1-5; 7 bases align to TRBD1. Sequencing used PBMCs, obtained at tuberculosis diagnosis. This sequence was found in an adult with tuberculosis. CDR3: CASSGRRGRVQPQHF. The CDR3, as DNA: TGTGCCAGCAGTGGAAGAAGGGGGCGCGTTCAGCCCCAGCATTTT.